A single sample is the source of the 7 T cell receptor beta chains below, sequenced in a study of regulatory T cells in long-lasting Graves disease. The time point was: persistent/refractory GD, antithyroid drugs over 5 years with positive TRAb. Researchers made the TCR library from RNA that was extracted from PBMCs. To make TCR beta libraries, researchers used iRepertoire HTBI primers and Arm-PCR of CDR3 regions. TCRdb used MiXCR to reprocess the multiplex PCR reads, holding one entry per CDR3 protein. The data show 700,000 or so distinct CDR3 sequences, about 32% seen once. The source was peripheral blood mononuclear cells (PBMCs), collected when the disease was refractory, from a patient treated with antithyroid drugs. These receptors all stem from a female donor with Graves disease.

The gene calls are TRBV19 and TRBJ1-5; 7 bases match TRBD1. The ends lost 5 bases at V and 3 bases at J; junction bases unmatched: 7. The CDR3 has 15 residues. Germline values: CDR1 LNHDA, CDR2 SQIVND (reference sequence). In nucleotides, the CDR3 is TGTGCCAGTAGTCACGAGGACAGGCTCAATCAGCCCCAGCATTTT. It yields the protein CASSHEDRLNQPQHF.

The chain couples TRBV6-5 to TRBJ2-2; D is ambiguous. Trimming took 2 bases from V and 0 from J, leaving 7 bases between them. CDR3 length equals 15 residues. CDR1 and CDR2 (germline): MNHEY, SVGAGI. CDR3 in amino acids: CASSYVAANTGELFF. The CDR3 bases are TGTGCCAGCAGTTACGTTGCGGCGAACACCGGGGAGCTGTTTTTT.

The rearrangement uses TRBV20-1 and TRBJ1-5, with D possibly matching TRBD1 (6 bases). The germline V gene has CDR1 DFQATT and CDR2 SNEGSKA (reference sequence). The V and J ends lost 5 bases and 0 bases respectively, with 14 bases between them. CDR3 length: 15 amino acids. The CDR3 DNA follows: TGCAGTGCTTCCGAGGCCAGGGGTAGCAATCAGCCCCAGCATTTT. Its protein product is CSASEARGSNQPQHF.

The table lists this clonotype with a few counts. The rearrangement links TRBV2 to TRBJ1-5; D not certain. V was shortened by 2 bases and J by 0 bases, with 11 bases between the two germline ends. The CDR3 consists of 16 residues. Germline CDR1 and CDR2: SNHLY and FYNNEI. The CDR3 region is CASSESVGYSNQPQHF. Written as DNA, the CDR3 is TGTGCCAGCAGTGAAAGCGTGGGCTATAGCAATCAGCCCCAGCATTTT.

This clonotype has just a few counts. The rearrangement links TRBV20-1 to TRBJ1-1, with D tentatively TRBD1 (6 bases). The CDR3 sequence is 16 residues long. V was cut by 0 bases and J by 0 bases, with 14 bases left in between. Germline-derived CDR1 and CDR2 are DFQATT and SNEGSKA (reference sequence). The CDR3 protein is CSARDGEGGMNTEAFF. The CDR3 nucleotides read TGCAGTGCTAGAGATGGAGAGGGGGGGATGAACACTGAAGCTTTCTTT.

The table lists this clonotype with many counts. CDR3 loop: CASTGTGTGGGFGIVSYGYTF. In DNA, the CDR3 is TGTGCCAGCACCGGAACCGGGACAGGGGGCGGATTTGGAATAGTGAGCTATGGCTACACCTTC. This rearrangement joins TRBV12-3 or TRBV12-4 to TRBJ1-2, with 12 bases matching TRBD1. The junction had 25 bases not matched to a gene; V was cut back by 7 bases and J by 4 bases. The CDR3 has 21 amino acids.

This chain uses TRBV13 with TRBJ1-1, with unresolved D. Germline V gene lookup returns CDR1 PRHDT and CDR2 FYEKMQ (reference sequence). The CDR3 totals 16 residues. Trimming took 0 bases from V and 1 from J, leaving 12 bases between them. The CDR3 region has the DNA TGTGCCAGCAGCTTAGGGGGCGAGATAAGGAACACTGAAGCTTTCTTT. Its translation: CASSLGGEIRNTEAFF. The complete variable domain, with remaining parts taken from reference TRBV13 and TRBJ1-1, reads AAGVIQSPRHLIKEKRETATLKCYPIPRHDTVYWYQQGPGQDPQFLISFYEKMQSDKGSIPDRFSAQQFSDYHSELNMSSLELGDSALYFCASSLGGEIRNTEAFFGQGTRLTVV.